This T cell receptor beta chain derives from a study of blood T cell repertoires in COVID-19. Study overall: The United States, Italy and Spain were the sources of the acute and convalescent COVID-19 samples.

V lost 0 bases to trimming and J lost 5 bases, with 13 bases between them. This CDR3 region has 16 residues. This clone was observed once. Only in-frame clones appear in the TCRdb table, and some are missing; sequencing was by immunoSEQ multiplex PCR. Of 90,000 to 120,000 clones listed, about 91% are singletons. The specimen was peripheral blood. The sequence came from a man aged 50 to 59 with active or convalescent COVID-19. V is TRBV23-1 and J is TRBJ2-2, with unresolved D. TRBV23-1 is an ORF; its function is uncertain. The CDR3 loop is CASSQSESSATGELFF. CDR3 bases: TGCGCCAGCAGTCAATCAGAGAGCTCCGCGACCGGGGAGCTGTTTTTT.